The 19 T cell receptor beta chains below come from one sample, sequenced in a study of patients and donors after allogeneic stem cell transplantation (TCRdb year 2020). The library came from RT-PCR. The listed sequencing device is NextSeq 550. Starting from the raw public reads, TCRdb applied fastp trimming at Q25, assembled clones with MiXCR and retained in-frame beta chains. Duplicate CDR3 protein sequences are folded into a single record with the most common DNA and genes. Here the sample has more than 150,000 distinct CDR3 sequences; more than 35% occur a single time. 33% of the sample is held by the ten biggest clonotypes. Sequenced sample: blood, either unsorted or a sorted T cell fraction (not recorded which). These receptors came from a human donor who was either an allogeneic HSCT recipient or a stem cell or donor lymphocyte infusion donor (not recorded which). It is not recorded whose cells these are; they may come from a transplant donor.

CDR3 sequence reads: CASSPRDSHFMNTEAFF. CDR3 DNA sequence: TGTGCCAGCTCACCGCGGGACAGCCACTTCATGAACACTGAAGCTTTCTTT. The chain joins TRBV18 to TRBJ1-1, with 7 bases lining up with TRBD1. From germline, CDR1 is KGHSH and CDR2 LQKENI. V shed 3 bases, J shed 0 bases, and the junction held 10 bases outside the gene matches. This CDR3 is built from 17 residues.

J is TRBJ2-7 and V is TRBV12-3 or TRBV12-4; D is unresolved. This CDR3 region has 14 residues. The germline V and J ends were trimmed by 7 bases and 2 bases, with 15 bases remaining between them. This CDR3 is CASTQSAGTYEQYF. The CDR3 nucleotides are TGTGCCAGCACCCAGAGTGCCGGAACCTACGAGCAGTACTTC.

The gene calls are TRBV12-3 or TRBV12-4 and TRBJ2-1; D gene unclear. This CDR3 has 14 residues. Trimming removed 7 bases at V and 9 bases at J, with 19 bases between. CDR3 DNA: TGTGCCAGCACCAACCCACCTTTCGGTCTTGAGCAGTTCTTC. Its protein product is CASTNPPFGLEQFF.

The genes are TRBV19 and TRBJ2-1; D remains unclear. The CDR3 is made up of 13 amino acids. V lost 3 bases and J lost 0, with 3 bases in between. The germline V gene has CDR1 LNHDA and CDR2 SQIVND (reference sequence). The CDR3 sequence: CASSISSYNEQFF. CDR3 nucleotides: TGTGCCAGTAGTATCAGCTCCTACAATGAGCAGTTCTTC.

J is TRBJ1-2 and V is TRBV28, with D uncertain. CDR1 is MDHEN, CDR2 SYDVKM, per germline. This CDR3 contains 10 residues. CDR3 amino acids: CALGGDGYTF. The CDR3 DNA sequence: TGTGCTTTAGGTGGGGATGGCTACACCTTC.

V and J are TRBV10-2 and TRBJ1-1; D is possibly TRBD1 (5 bases). Germline V gene lookup returns CDR1 WSHSY and CDR2 SAAADI. The CDR3 consists of 16 residues. Trimming took off 4 bases at V and 3 bases at J, with 18 bases between the two ends. In nucleotides, the CDR3 is TGCGCCAGCAGTGGCATCGAAGGGGCGAGGGACACTGAAGCTTTCTTT. It codes for CASSGIEGARDTEAFF.

CDR3 region: CASSIPGQGRNEQFF. The CDR3 nucleotides read TGTGCCAGCAGTATACCGGGACAGGGTCGGAATGAGCAGTTCTTC. The chain links TRBV27 to TRBJ2-1; 9 bases are a match to TRBD1. The germline CDR1 and CDR2 sequences are MNHEY and SMNVEV (reference sequence). J was trimmed by 7 bases and V by 5 bases; bases with no gene match: 9. The CDR3 is 15 amino acids.

This rearrangement joins TRBV3-1 to TRBJ1-6; D gene ambiguous. The V end was cut by 9 bases, the J end by 6 bases, with 0 bases between. The length of the CDR3 is 9 residues. Germline V gene lookup returns CDR1 LGHDT and CDR2 YNNKEL (reference sequence). The CDR3 is CASNSPLHF. The CDR3 DNA is TGTGCCAGTAATTCACCCCTCCACTTT. Combining the CDR3 with reference TRBV3-1 and TRBJ1-6 gives the whole variable domain DTAVSQTPKYLVTQMGNDKSIKCEQNLGHDTMYWYKQDSKKFLKIMFSYNNKELIINETVPNRFSPKSPDKAHLNLHINSLELGDSAVYFCASNSPLHFGNGTRLTVT.

The chain recombines TRBV4-3 with TRBJ2-1, with D uncertain. V was shortened by 4 bases and J by 4 bases, with 14 bases between the two germline ends. Per germline, CDR1 LGHNA and CDR2 YSLEER. This CDR3 contains 15 residues. This CDR3 reads CASSPGPGPYNEQFF. CDR3 bases: TGCGCCAGCAGCCCGGGCCCGGGCCCTTACAATGAGCAGTTCTTC.

V and J are TRBV28 and TRBJ2-7, with D possibly being TRBD1 (6 bases). The CDR3 has 12 residues. V was cut by 7 bases and J by 6 bases, with 13 bases left in between. The V gene's germline CDR1 is MDHEN and CDR2 SYDVKM. The CDR3 region is CASNRVRSEQYF. CDR3 coding DNA: TGTGCCAGCAACAGGGTCAGGAGCGAGCAGTACTTC.

The table lists this clonotype with a few counts. The chain carries TRBV27 and TRBJ1-1; D possibly corresponds to TRBD1 (5 bases). This CDR3 region has 11 residues. V was pared by 7 bases and J by 3 bases, with 6 bases between. Germline lookup yields CDR1 MNHEY and CDR2 SMNVEV (reference sequence). CDR3 loop: CASKGYTEAFF. The CDR3 DNA reads as TGTGCCAGCAAGGGGTACACTGAAGCTTTCTTT.

This clonotype was seen only a few times. The rearrangement links TRBV5-1 to TRBJ2-1, with TRBD2 identical over 8 bases. J gave up 10 bases and V 0 bases, and 3 bases lay outside the gene matches. CDR3 length equals 13 residues. CDR1 SGHRS and CDR2 YFSETQ come from the germline V gene. CDR3 sequence: CASSLVIAGEQFF. CDR3 sequence (DNA): TGCGCCAGCAGCTTGGTTATAGCGGGAGAGCAGTTCTTC.

CDR3 nucleotide sequence: TGTGCCAGCAGTTACTCGGGGGGGACTTCCTACAATGAGCAGTTCTTC. It encodes CASSYSGGTSYNEQFF. The J gene is TRBJ2-1, the V gene TRBV6-6, with 7 nucleotides matching TRBD2. The CDR3 is made up of 16 amino acids. V gave up 0 bases and J gave up 1 base; unmatched junction bases: 3. Germline-derived CDR1 and CDR2 are MNHNY and SVGAGI (reference sequence).

This clonotype appeared once. V gene TRBV10-3 combines with J gene TRBJ2-7, with TRBD2 matching over 12 bases. Losses at the gene ends were 8 bases for V and 6 bases for J; bases not matched to a gene: 11. Germline V gene lookup returns CDR1 ENHRY and CDR2 SYGVKD. The CDR3 extends over 15 amino acids. The CDR3 is CAIGRLAGELSEQYF. Here the CDR3 DNA reads TGTGCCATCGGGAGACTAGCGGGAGAGTTGAGCGAGCAGTACTTC.

This clonotype was detected only a few times. This chain joins TRBV5-1 and TRBJ1-1; a weak D match, TRBD1 (6 bases). This CDR3 contains 16 residues. V shed 0 bases and J shed 0 bases, with 12 bases lying between them. The germline V gene has CDR1 SGHRS and CDR2 YFSETQ. The DNA of the CDR3 is TGCGCCAGCAGCTTGGTAAGGGGGAACTTGAACACTGAAGCTTTCTTT. It yields the protein CASSLVRGNLNTEAFF.

The genes are TRBV9 and TRBJ2-3; 8 bases are shared with TRBD2. This CDR3 comprises 16 residues. After removal of 0 bases from V and 3 bases from J, the junction contained 6 bases not matched to a gene. Germline assignment: CDR1 SGDLS and CDR2 YYNGEE. The CDR3 spells CASSVDVAGFTDTQYF. CDR3 sequence (DNA): TGTGCCAGCAGCGTAGACGTAGCGGGATTTACAGATACGCAGTATTTT.

The J gene is TRBJ1-2, the V gene TRBV12-3 or TRBV12-4; possibly TRBD1 for D (5 bases). V was cut by 8 bases and J by 0 bases, with 16 bases left in between. The CDR3 sequence is 15 residues long. This CDR3 is CASGAGRIANYGYTF. The CDR3 DNA follows: TGTGCCAGCGGAGCAGGGCGGATCGCTAACTATGGCTACACCTTC.

This clonotype came up a few times. The chain employs TRBV24-1 and TRBJ2-1; TRBD2 might be the D (6 bases). Trimming took 8 bases from V and 6 from J, leaving 19 bases between them. Germline CDR1 and CDR2: KGHDR and SFDVKD. The CDR3 is 15 amino acids. CDR3 in DNA: TGTGCCACCACTCAAGGAGGGCTAGCGAGCAATGAGCAGTTCTTC. Translated: CATTQGGLASNEQFF.

This clonotype was counted a few times. V is TRBV9 and J is TRBJ1-1; D uncertain. V was pared by 4 bases and J by 5 bases, with 18 bases between. The CDR3 has 15 residues. CDR1 is SGDLS, CDR2 YYNGEE, per germline. The CDR3 DNA follows: TGTGCCAGCAGCCCGGATCTCGCGCCTAGGACTGAAGCTTTCTTT. Translating it yields CASSPDLAPRTEAFF.